The 22 T cell receptor beta chains given below trace back to one sample, sequenced in a study of identical twins. TCRdb re-called the 5' RACE reads through MiXCR, storing one row per CDR3 protein. The table records 200,000 to 250,000 distinct CDR3 sequences, more than 9% of them present only once. Sequenced sample: memory T cells sorted from blood. The receptors derive from a man aged 50 to 59 in good health.

The chain is built from TRBV5-1 and TRBJ2-3; D assignment may be TRBD1 or TRBD2 (5 bases each). This CDR3 region has 15 residues. CDR1 and CDR2 from the germline V gene are SGHRS and YFSETQ. Deletions cut 2 bases from V and 2 bases from J, with 12 bases between. The CDR3 bases are TGCGCCAGCAGCTTTGGCCGGGACCACACAGATACGCAGTATTTT. This gives the protein CASSFGRDHTDTQYF.

The CDR3 nucleotides are TGTGCCAGCTCCCCAGCGGCCAACGTCCTGACTTTC. Protein: CASSPAANVLTF. The rearrangement joins TRBV18 to TRBJ2-6; no clear D. Trimming cost V 6 bases and J 6 bases, with 6 bases left between them. The length of the CDR3 is 12 residues. The germline CDR1 and CDR2 sequences are KGHSH and LQKENI.

This clonotype has just a few counts. The V and J genes are TRBV15 and TRBJ1-2; D unresolved. V dropped 0 bases and J dropped 0 bases, with 11 bases sitting between them. The CDR3 covers 16 residues. Germline V gene sequence: CDR1 LNHNV, CDR2 YYDKDF (reference sequence). CDR3 sequence: CATSRDRLLSNYGYTF. The DNA of the CDR3 is TGTGCCACCAGCAGAGACCGTCTTCTCTCTAACTATGGCTACACCTTC.

This clonotype turned up a few times. This chain connects TRBV28 to TRBJ1-4, with D possibly being TRBD1 (5 bases). The germline gives CDR1 MDHEN, CDR2 SYDVKM. This CDR3 is 15 amino acids long. Trimming shortened V by 7 bases and J by 5 bases, and 17 bases separated the two germline ends. In DNA, the CDR3 is TGTGCCAGCACCCCAATCGGCAGGGAGAATGAAAAACTGTTTTTT. Translating it yields CASTPIGRENEKLFF.

CDR3 nucleotides: TGTGCCATCAGGGCCGGGACTAGCGGGAGCGATACGCAGTATTTT. Translation gives CAIRAGTSGSDTQYF. This chain joins TRBV10-3 and TRBJ2-3; 14 bases are shared with TRBD2. The germline V gene encodes CDR1 ENHRY and CDR2 SYGVKD. After removal of 6 bases from V and 6 bases from J, the junction contained 5 bases not matched to a gene. CDR3 size: 15 residues.

The rearrangement joins TRBV7-2 to TRBJ2-2; 9 bases are a match to TRBD2. V was pared by 5 bases and J by 3 bases, with 10 bases of the junction left unmatched. Per the germline V gene, CDR1 is SGHTA and CDR2 is FQGNSA. CDR3 length: 17 residues. The CDR3 bases are TGTGCCAGCAGCCGCCCTAGCGGGGAGTCGTACACCGGGGAGCTGTTTTTT. Residues: CASSRPSGESYTGELFF.

This clonotype was counted between two and nine times. The chain joins TRBV10-3 to TRBJ2-7; the D call may be TRBD1 or TRBD2 (5 bases each). V lost 8 bases and J lost 4, with 9 bases in between. The CDR3 runs to 11 residues. Germline lookup yields CDR1 ENHRY and CDR2 SYGVKD. CDR3 sequence (DNA): TGTGCCATCTGGGACGGATACGAGCAGTACTTC. Translating it yields CAIWDGYEQYF.

This clonotype was seen a handful of times. The chain joins TRBV29-1 to TRBJ2-5; 8 nucleotides match TRBD2. V lost 4 bases to trimming and J lost 5 bases; unmatched junction nucleotides: 12. CDR3 size: 15 residues. The germline V gene encodes CDR1 SQVTM and CDR2 ANQGSEA. The CDR3 nucleotides are TGCAGCGTTGGGGGACTAGTAGGATCAAGGGAGACCCAGTACTTC. Translated: CSVGGLVGSRETQYF.

The chain has TRBV9 and TRBJ2-2; tentatively, D is TRBD2 (6 bases). V was trimmed by 0 bases and J by 1 base, leaving 7 bases between them. The germline V gene has CDR1 SGDLS and CDR2 YYNGEE. The CDR3 sequence is 15 residues long. CDR3 sequence reads: CASSVEAGNTGELFF. DNA for the CDR3: TGTGCCAGCAGCGTAGAAGCGGGGAACACCGGGGAGCTGTTTTTT.

The chain has TRBV27 and TRBJ1-2; possibly TRBD1 for D (5 bases). The germline V gene encodes CDR1 MNHEY and CDR2 SMNVEV (reference sequence). V was pared by 3 bases and J by 4 bases, with 12 bases between. The CDR3 length is 14 residues. CDR3 sequence reads: CASSFARDFYGYTF. CDR3 sequence (DNA): TGTGCCAGCAGTTTCGCCCGGGACTTCTATGGCTACACCTTC.

This clonotype has just a few counts. This sequence joins TRBV6-5 and TRBJ2-2; D unresolved. V was pared by 3 bases and J by 0 bases, with 8 bases between. The CDR3 covers 15 residues. Germline CDR1 is MNHEY and CDR2 is SVGAGI. CDR3 residues: CASSYRTPNTGELFF. The CDR3 nucleotides read TGTGCCAGCAGTTATCGTACGCCGAACACCGGGGAGCTGTTTTTT.

Only a few counts were recorded for this clonotype. The chain carries TRBV28 and TRBJ2-3, with 9 bases that match TRBD2. The CDR3 sequence is 16 residues long. The trim removed 2 bases at V and 6 bases at J, leaving 9 bases unmatched. CDR1 MDHEN and CDR2 SYDVKM come from the germline V gene. The CDR3 sequence: CASSLEAGGLPDTQYF. For the CDR3, the DNA is TGTGCCAGCAGTTTAGAGGCGGGGGGGCTCCCCGATACGCAGTATTTT.

The V call is TRBV18, the J call TRBJ2-1; 10 nucleotides agree with TRBD1. The CDR3 consists of 17 residues. Germline CDR1 is KGHSH and CDR2 is LQKENI. V was clipped by 5 bases and J by 5 bases; unmatched bases: 12. The DNA of the CDR3 is TGTGCCAGCTCAGGCACCGGGACAGGGGTTCTCGACAATGAGCAGTTCTTC. It yields the protein CASSGTGTGVLDNEQFF.

This clonotype appeared many times. The chain is built from TRBV19 and TRBJ1-5; 7 bases align to TRBD1. From germline, CDR1 is LNHDA and CDR2 SQIVND (reference sequence). The CDR3 contains 16 residues. The J segment lost 0 bases and the V segment lost 5 bases, leaving 7 bases of the junction unmatched. The CDR3 nucleotides read TGTGCCAGTAGTCAAAGACAGGGCAATAGCAATCAGCCCCAGCATTTT. The encoded protein is CASSQRQGNSNQPQHF.

This clonotype came up many times. This sequence joins TRBV7-2 and TRBJ1-5; 8 bases are a match to TRBD1. V lost 4 bases and J lost 0; bases outside the gene matches: 5. The CDR3 is 16 amino acids. Germline loops: CDR1 SGHTA, CDR2 FQGNSA. CDR3 sequence (DNA): TGTGCCAGCAGCTCCGGACAGGGTTTTAGCAATCAGCCCCAGCATTTT. This translates into CASSSGQGFSNQPQHF.

This rearrangement joins TRBV18 to TRBJ2-7, with 12 bases matching TRBD2. V trimming: 4 bases; J trimming: 7 bases; junction bases outside the gene matches: 8. CDR1 is KGHSH, CDR2 LQKENI, per germline. This CDR3 is built from 15 residues. The CDR3 loop is CASSQASGRAVEQYF. DNA for the CDR3: TGTGCCAGCTCACAGGCTAGCGGGAGGGCCGTTGAGCAGTACTTC.

This clonotype was found many times. The chain carries TRBV5-5 and TRBJ2-2; weak D call: TRBD2 (7 bases). Germline V gene lookup returns CDR1 SGHKS and CDR2 YYEKEE (reference sequence). The CDR3 totals 16 residues. Trimming took off 2 bases at V and 3 bases at J, with 14 bases between the two ends. This CDR3 is CASSFPGGLDTGELFF. CDR3 bases: TGTGCCAGCAGCTTCCCCGGGGGGCTGGACACCGGGGAGCTGTTTTTT.

The J gene is TRBJ2-5, the V gene TRBV7-2, with 11 bases lining up with TRBD2. This CDR3 is built from 14 residues. Germline CDR1 and CDR2: SGHTA and FQGNSA. The J segment lost 5 bases and the V segment lost 5 bases, leaving 4 bases of the junction unmatched. CDR3 residues: CASSASSGRETQYF. Here the CDR3 DNA reads TGTGCCAGCAGCGCATCTAGCGGGAGGGAGACCCAGTACTTC.

The table lists this clonotype with a few counts. The chain links TRBV3-1 to TRBJ2-1, with TRBD1 matching over 8 bases. The CDR3 covers 13 residues. From germline, CDR1 is LGHDT and CDR2 YNNKEL (reference sequence). V lost 4 bases and J lost 6; bases outside the gene matches: 2. The CDR3 sequence is CASSRGQGNEQFF. DNA for the CDR3: TGTGCCAGCAGCCGCGGACAGGGCAATGAGCAGTTCTTC.

This clonotype showed up just a few times. This rearrangement joins TRBV7-2 to TRBJ2-3, with 7 bases identical to TRBD2. Germline values: CDR1 SGHTA, CDR2 FQGNSA. Losses at the gene ends were 7 bases for V and 3 bases for J; bases not matched to a gene: 7. This CDR3 spans 14 amino acids. Here the CDR3 reads CASTSGGGTDTQYF. CDR3 DNA: TGTGCCAGCACCTCCGGGGGAGGGACAGATACGCAGTATTTT. Complete variable domain (other parts from reference TRBV7-2 and TRBJ2-3): GAGVSQSPSNKVTEKGKDVELRCDPISGHTALYWYRQSLGQGLEFLIYFQGNSAPDKSGLPSDRFSAERTGGSVSTLTIQRTQQEDSAVYLCASTSGGGTDTQYFGPGTRLTVL.

In the case of this clonotype: No DNA is shown, since the ends of the CDR3 on it are uncertain; the CDR3 is the one TCRdb lists. The rearrangement uses TRBV7-3 and TRBJ2-2; TRBD2 was called by the table and not checked on the DNA. The CDR3 comprises 15 residues, both ends counted. Germline V gene lookup returns CDR1 SGHTA and CDR2 FQGTGA. The chain's CDR3 is CASSLLGPTPGSCFF.

The V gene is TRBV6-5, the J gene TRBJ2-1; no definite D call. The CDR3 has 13 amino acids. Per germline, CDR1 MNHEY and CDR2 SVGAGI. Trimming pared 4 bases from V and 15 bases from J, leaving 19 bases between. The CDR3 DNA sequence: TGTGCCAGCAGTTCACCGGACGGGTTGGTTTCGTTCTTC. Its protein is CASSSPDGLVSFF.